This T cell receptor beta chain derives from a study of control samples from healthy donors and cancer patients. CDR3 size: 16 residues. The germline CDR1 and CDR2 sequences are MNHNS and SASEGT. Trimming removed 2 bases at V and 2 bases at J, with 15 bases between. Clones were sequenced by immunoSEQ multiplex PCR, and TCRdb holds only the in-frame ones, with some missing. The table has 90,000 to 150,000 clones, approximately 91% seen once. The rearrangement uses TRBV6-1 and TRBJ1-2; weak D call: TRBD1 (6 bases). Input material: blood. This TCR was recovered from a woman younger than 35 in good health. This chain's CDR3 is CASSEWGQAQNYGYTF. The CDR3 region has the DNA TGTGCCAGCAGTGAATGGGGGCAGGCCCAAAACTATGGCTACACCTTC.